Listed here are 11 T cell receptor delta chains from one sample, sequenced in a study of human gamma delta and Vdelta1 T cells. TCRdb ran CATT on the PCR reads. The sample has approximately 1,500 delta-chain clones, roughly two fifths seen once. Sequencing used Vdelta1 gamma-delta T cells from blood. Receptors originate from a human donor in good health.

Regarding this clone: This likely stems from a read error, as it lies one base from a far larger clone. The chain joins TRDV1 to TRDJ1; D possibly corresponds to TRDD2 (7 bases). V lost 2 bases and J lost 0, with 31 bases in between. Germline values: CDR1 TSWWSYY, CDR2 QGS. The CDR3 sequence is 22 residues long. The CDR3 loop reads CALGEIPGLFLLWGAYTDKLIF. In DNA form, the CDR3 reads TGTGCTCTTGGGGAAATCCCCGGGCTATTCCTACTCTGGGGAGCGTACACCGATAAACTCATCTTT.

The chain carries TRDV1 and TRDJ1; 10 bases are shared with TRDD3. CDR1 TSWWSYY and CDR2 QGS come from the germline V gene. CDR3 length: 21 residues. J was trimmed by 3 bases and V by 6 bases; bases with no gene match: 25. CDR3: CALGPFFLTLYWGIGADKLIF. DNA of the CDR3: TGTGCTCTTGGACCCTTCTTCCTTACCCTGTACTGGGGGATTGGGGCCGATAAACTCATCTTT.

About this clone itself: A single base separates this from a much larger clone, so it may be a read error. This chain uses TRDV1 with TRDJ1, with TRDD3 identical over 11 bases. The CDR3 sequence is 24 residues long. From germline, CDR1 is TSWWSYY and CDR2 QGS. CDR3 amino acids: CALGDRPGPPNPLTGGYSTDKLTF. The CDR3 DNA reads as TGTGCTCTTGGGGACCGACCCGGACCTCCGAACCCCCTTACTGGGGGATATTCTACCGATAAACTCACCTTT.

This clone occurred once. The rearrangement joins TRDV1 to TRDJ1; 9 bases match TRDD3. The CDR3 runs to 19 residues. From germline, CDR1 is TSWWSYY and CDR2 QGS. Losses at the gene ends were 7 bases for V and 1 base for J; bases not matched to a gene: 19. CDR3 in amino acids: CALDQGSGGYLKSTDKLIF. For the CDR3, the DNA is TGTGCTCTTGACCAAGGGTCCGGGGGATACCTAAAGAGCACCGATAAACTCATCTTT.

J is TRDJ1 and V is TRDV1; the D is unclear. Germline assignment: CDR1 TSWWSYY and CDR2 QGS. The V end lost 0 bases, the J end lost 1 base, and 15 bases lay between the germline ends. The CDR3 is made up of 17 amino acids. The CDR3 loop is CALGELSSAVVTDKLIF. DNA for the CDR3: TGTGCTCTTGGGGAACTTTCATCCGCCGTTGTCACCGATAAACTCATCTTT.

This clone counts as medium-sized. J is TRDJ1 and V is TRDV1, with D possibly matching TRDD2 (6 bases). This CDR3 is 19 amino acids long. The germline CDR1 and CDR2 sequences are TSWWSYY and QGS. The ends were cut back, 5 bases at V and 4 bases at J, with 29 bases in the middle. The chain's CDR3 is CALGQTLPDVGVVLDKLIF. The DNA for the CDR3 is TGTGCTCTTGGGCAGACCCTTCCAGACGTTGGGGTAGTTCTCGATAAACTCATCTTT.

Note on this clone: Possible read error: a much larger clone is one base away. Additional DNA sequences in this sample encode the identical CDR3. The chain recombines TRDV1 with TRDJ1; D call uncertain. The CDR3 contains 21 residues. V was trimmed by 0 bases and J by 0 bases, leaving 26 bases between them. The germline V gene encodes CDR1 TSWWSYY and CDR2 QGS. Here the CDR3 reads CALGELDPLLLVLPNTDKLIF. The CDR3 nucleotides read TGTGCTCTTGGGGAACTAGATCCACTCTTATTGGTCCTGCCGAACACCGATAAACTCATCTTT.

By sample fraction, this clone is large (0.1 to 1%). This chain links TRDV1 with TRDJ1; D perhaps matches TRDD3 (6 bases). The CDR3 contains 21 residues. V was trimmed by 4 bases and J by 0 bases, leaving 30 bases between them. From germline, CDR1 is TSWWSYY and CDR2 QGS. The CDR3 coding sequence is TGTGCTCTTGGGGTCGTGGCCTTCTCGGTAAGCCGGGGATCGTACACCGATAAACTCATCTTT. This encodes CALGVVAFSVSRGSYTDKLIF.

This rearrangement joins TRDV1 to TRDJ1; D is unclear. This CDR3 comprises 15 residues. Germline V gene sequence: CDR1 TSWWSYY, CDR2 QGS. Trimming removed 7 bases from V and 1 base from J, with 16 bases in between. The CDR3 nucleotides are TGTGCTCTTGCTTACCCTCGTACTTCCACCGATAAACTCATCTTT. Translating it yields CALAYPRTSTDKLIF.

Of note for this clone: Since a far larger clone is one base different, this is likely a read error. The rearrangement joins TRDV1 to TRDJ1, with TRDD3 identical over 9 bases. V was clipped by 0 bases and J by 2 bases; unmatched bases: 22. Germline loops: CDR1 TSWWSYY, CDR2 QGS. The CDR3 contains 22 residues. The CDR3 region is CALGELVLLSGGWSVRTDKLIF. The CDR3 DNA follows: TGTGCTCTTGGGGAACTAGTCCTACTATCTGGGGGATGGAGTGTTCGTACCGATAAACTCATCTTT.

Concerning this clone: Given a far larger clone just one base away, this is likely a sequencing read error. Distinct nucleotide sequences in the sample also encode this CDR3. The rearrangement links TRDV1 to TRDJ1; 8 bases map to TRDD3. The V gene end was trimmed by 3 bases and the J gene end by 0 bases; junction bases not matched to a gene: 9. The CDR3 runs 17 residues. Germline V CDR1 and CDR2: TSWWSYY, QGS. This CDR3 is CALGDFTGGTHTDKLIF. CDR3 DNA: TGTGCTCTTGGGGATTTCACTGGGGGTACCCACACCGATAAACTCATCTTT.